This TCR beta chain was found in a study of blood T cell repertoires in COVID-19 (TCRdb year 2020). At the level of the whole study: Samples covering the acute and convalescent phases of COVID-19 were provided by collaborators in the United States, Italy and Spain. The prospective study material was composed of cDNA or gDNA derived from T cells, B-cell-depleted T cells, or PBMCs. Subjects who had been exposed to COVID-19, were actively infected with it, or had recovered from it provided the deeply sampled blood TCRbeta repertoires that made up the dataset. The repertoires were made available in a free public database intended to serve as a resource for research on the immune response to SARS-CoV-2. Samples were obtained from the ongoing ImmuneRACE study (first 160 participants) and from about 1,300 subjects provided by 6 global collaborators. Nearly every sample came with metadata listing a de-identified subject ID, COVID-19 status, age in years and sex. Where HLA class I and class II types were available, the types were taken from metadata supplied by the sample provider, not from assay-based typing. The investigation overall reported the following: The amount of clinical and demographic metadata varied by source and participant and was provided uncurated.

Including cysteine and phenylalanine, the CDR3 has 15 amino acids. The sequence is cut down to CDR3 DNA, 45 bases in frame from base 1. V sheds 3 bases and J sheds 4 bases, leaving 13 bases between their ends. In the germline V gene (reference sequence), CDR1 corresponds to GTSNPN and CDR2 to SVGIG. TCRbeta CDR3 regions were amplified from genomic DNA by means of the immunoSEQ Assay, a bias-controlled multiplex PCR. The original pipeline was this. The number of nucleated cells in each sample was estimated from the amplification of reference gene primers within the assay. Sequence reads were collapsed and filtered to measure the absolute abundance of every unique TCRbeta CDR3 rearrangement. For each sample, productive Simpson clonality was calculated by taking the square root of Simpson's diversity index across productive rearrangements. The table was pulled from immuneACCESS by TCRdb, which kept in-frame rearrangements only. Such tables lose some clones; where checked, under half of the loss comes from unresolved V genes, and the rest has no known cause. V, J and clone size derive from that table, while D and trimming were established from the DNA sequence. The sample yields approximately 75,000 clones; around 89% were counted once. The ten largest make up about 0.6% of the sample.

Each collaborating institution followed its own protocols to collect whole blood in K2EDTA tubes. For TCRbeta analysis, collaborator samples were shipped as frozen whole blood, as isolated PBMCs, or as DNA extracted from either sample type. Worth noting for this clone: Its antigen remains unidentified. No much larger clone is present one base from it, and per-base qualities are unavailable.

The sequence joins TRBV30 to TRBJ2-6; TRBD2 is a possible D gene, resting on 6 matching bases. Sequencing was carried out using peripheral blood. This TCR was sampled from a man between 60 and 75 years old with acute or convalescent COVID-19. At the DNA level, the sequence is TGTGCCTGGAGAGAGCGGGTAGGCGGGGCCAACGTCCTGACTTTC. It translates to CAWRERVGGANVLTF. Reference TRBV30 and TRBJ2-6 genes cover what lies past the CDR3, so the full variable domain is SQTIHQWPATLVQPVGSPLSLECTVEGTSNPNLYWYRQAAGRGLQLLFYSVGIGQISSEVPQNLSASRPQDRQFILSSKKLLLSDSGFYLCAWRERVGGANVLTFGAGSRLTVL.